This T cell receptor beta chain was captured by sequencing in a study of blood T cell repertoires in COVID-19. Profiled with immunoSEQ multiplex PCR; TCRdb holds only in-frame clones, not every one. The profile covers 150,000 to 200,000 clones, with more than 70% appearing a single time and around 2% taken by the ten largest. The CDR3 has 15 amino acids. V lost 2 bases and J lost 2; bases outside the gene matches: 1. Germline values: CDR1 SGHAT, CDR2 FQDESV (reference sequence). This receptor was obtained from a man aged 50 or older who had recovered from COVID-19. The rearrangement links TRBV11-1 to TRBJ2-2, with 8 bases that match TRBD2. The sequencing sample was made of peripheral blood. The CDR3 DNA follows: TGTGCCAGCAGCTTACTAGCGGGTAACACCGGGGAGCTGTTTTTT. This translates into CASSLLAGNTGELFF.